This record covers a single T cell receptor (beta chain). The target antigen is unknown. These data originate in a study of cytomegalovirus exposure and HLA in healthy donors. About the research overall: The 120 or so validation repertoires were reported in a later analysis to have been generated on the same platform as the approximately 700 first-cohort repertoires.

General study results and limits: A list of approximately 160 TCR beta chains associated with cytomegalovirus was given.

TCRdb's table, derived via immunoSEQ multiplex PCR, lists solely in-frame clones and lacks some. The table lists about 120,000 clones, 70% to 90% of them singletons. The germline V gene encodes CDR1 SGHNT and CDR2 YENEEA. The ends were cut back, 3 bases at V and 3 bases at J, with 15 bases in the middle. The CDR3 is made up of 15 amino acids. The clonotype originates from a young woman in good health and CMV-seropositive. The chain is built from TRBV11-3 and TRBJ2-7; a weak D match, TRBD2 (5 bases). Sequenced: PBMCs. This chain's CDR3 is CASSFRRSGVYEQYF. The DNA for the CDR3 is TGTGCCAGCAGCTTCAGGAGATCCGGGGTCTACGAGCAGTACTTC.